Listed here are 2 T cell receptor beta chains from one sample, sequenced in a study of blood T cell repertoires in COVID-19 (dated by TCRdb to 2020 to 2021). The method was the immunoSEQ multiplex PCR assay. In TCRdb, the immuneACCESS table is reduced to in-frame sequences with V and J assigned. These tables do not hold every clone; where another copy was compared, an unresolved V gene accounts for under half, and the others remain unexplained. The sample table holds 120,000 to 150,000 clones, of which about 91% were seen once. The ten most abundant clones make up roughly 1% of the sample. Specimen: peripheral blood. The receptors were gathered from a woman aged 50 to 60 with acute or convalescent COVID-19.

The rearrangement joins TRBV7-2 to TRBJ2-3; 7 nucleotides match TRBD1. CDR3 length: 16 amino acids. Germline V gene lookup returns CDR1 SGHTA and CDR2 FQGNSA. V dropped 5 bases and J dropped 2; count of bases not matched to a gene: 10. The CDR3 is CASSRRQGRDTDTQYF. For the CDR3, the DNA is TGTGCCAGCAGCCGCCGACAGGGAAGAGACACAGATACGCAGTATTTT. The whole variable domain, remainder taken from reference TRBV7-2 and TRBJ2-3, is GAGVSQSPSNKVTEKGKDVELRCDPISGHTALYWYRQSLGQGLEFLIYFQGNSAPDKSGLPSDRFSAERTGGSVSTLTIQRTQQEDSAVYLCASSRRQGRDTDTQYFGPGTRLTVL.

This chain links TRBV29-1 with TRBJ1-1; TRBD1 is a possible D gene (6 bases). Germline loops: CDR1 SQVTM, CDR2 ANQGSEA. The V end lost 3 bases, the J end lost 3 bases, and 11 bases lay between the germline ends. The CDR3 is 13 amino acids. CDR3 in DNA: TGCAGCGTTGAGCAGGGGCTAGACACTGAAGCTTTCTTT. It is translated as CSVEQGLDTEAFF.